These T cell receptor beta chains were read from a single sample in a study of ipilimumab plus nivolumab after autologous stem cell transplantation. Libraries were prepared by immunoSEQ multiplex PCR; TCRdb keeps only in-frame clonotypes and omits some of them. The sample holds about 5,900 clones, approximately 92% seen once. The sample was PBMCs, taken in a trial of ipilimumab plus nivolumab as post-transplant consolidation. The receptors shown here come from a female donor with multiple myeloma. Both conserved end residues are trimmed from each CDR3.

V gene: TRBV14
J gene: TRBJ2-2
CDR3 protein: ASSQNQGSGELF

V gene: TRBV2
J gene: TRBJ2-3
CDR3 protein: ASSGSGPDTQY

V gene: TRBV28
J gene: TRBJ1-2
CDR3 protein: ASSTGGGAAYGYT

V gene: TRBV11-1
J gene: TRBJ1-4
CDR3 protein: ASSLEGEKLF

V gene: TRBV11-2
J gene: TRBJ1-2
CDR3 protein: ASSHNSGTGYGYT

V gene: TRBV28
J gene: TRBJ1-2
CDR3 protein: ASSLGAGYGYT

V gene: TRBV27
J gene: TRBJ2-3
CDR3 protein: ASKRAASSTDTQY

V gene: TRBV10-1
J gene: TRBJ1-2
CDR3 protein: ASSTGLNYGYT

V gene: TRBV2
J gene: TRBJ1-1
CDR3 protein: ASAGTPNTEAF

V gene: TRBV10-1
J gene: TRBJ2-4
CDR3 protein: ASSLGAAKNIQY

V gene: TRBV7-9
J gene: TRBJ2-7
CDR3 protein: ASSPFPAGVVEQY

V gene: TRBV5-1
J gene: TRBJ2-7
CDR3 protein: ASNPGLAGGSGRVQY

V gene: TRBV28
J gene: TRBJ2-1
CDR3 protein: ASSIREGSYEQF

V gene: TRBV27
J gene: TRBJ2-7
CDR3 protein: ASSLAGMAREQY

V gene: TRBV7-9
J gene: TRBJ1-2
CDR3 protein: ASSLASWGPYGYT

V gene: TRBV6-5
J gene: TRBJ1-5
CDR3 protein: ASSPRAGNQPQH

V gene: TRBV28
J gene: TRBJ2-5
CDR3 protein: ASSLWVPPLQY

V gene: TRBV5-1
J gene: TRBJ2-1
CDR3 protein: ASSLAVAYNEQF

V gene: TRBV7-3
J gene: TRBJ2-5
CDR3 protein: ASPATSLQETQY

V gene: TRBV14
J gene: TRBJ2-2
CDR3 protein: ASSQALGQGANTGELF

V gene: TRBV6-6
J gene: TRBJ2-7
CDR3 protein: AAQGGTGLREQY

V gene: TRBV9
J gene: TRBJ1-1
CDR3 protein: ASSDHWDRTTREAF

V gene: TRBV7-7
J gene: TRBJ2-2
CDR3 protein: ASSFGTGLDGELF

V gene: TRBV6-9
J gene: TRBJ2-3
CDR3 protein: ASSYDPSTDTQY

V gene: TRBV6-1
J gene: TRBJ1-2
CDR3 protein: ASSEAGSFRDGYT

V gene: TRBV5-5
J gene: TRBJ2-2
CDR3 protein: ASSNWMGTGELF

V gene: TRBV6-5
J gene: TRBJ1-2
CDR3 protein: ASSYSAGFGYGYT

V gene: TRBV7-9
J gene: TRBJ2-3
CDR3 protein: ASSLAQSPTDTQY

V gene: TRBV27
J gene: TRBJ2-2
CDR3 protein: ASSFGTSGTWELF